This T cell receptor beta chain is from a study of T cell repertoires in ileal Crohn's disease. Study summary: Every patient was operated on for stricturing (about 60%) or penetrating (approximately 40%) complications.

On this clone itself: Its antigen is not known.

Noted time point: inflamed ileum from the surgical specimen. The method was immunoSEQ multiplex PCR; TCRdb's version includes in-frame clones alone and lacks a portion of them. The sample includes about 16,000 clones, 80% to 95% of them seen just once. Germline-derived CDR1 and CDR2 are MNHEY and SMNVEV (reference sequence). Unmatched junction bases numbered 14, after V lost 3 bases and J lost 13 bases. The CDR3 contains 15 residues. Overall study results and limits: Endoscopic recurrence occurred in every patient whose clonality exceeded 26.8%. Mucosal expansions were suggested to be mainly CD8 T cells. Compared with non-smokers, active smokers at surgery showed more clonal expansions.

The rearrangement joins TRBV27 to TRBJ2-1, with TRBD2 matching 8 bases. This receptor was taken from an adult with Crohn's disease. Sequencing input: ileal tissue. The CDR3 loop reads CASSFRGTSVPRQFF. The DNA of the CDR3 is TGTGCCAGCAGTTTCCGTGGGACTAGTGTGCCCCGTCAGTTCTTC.